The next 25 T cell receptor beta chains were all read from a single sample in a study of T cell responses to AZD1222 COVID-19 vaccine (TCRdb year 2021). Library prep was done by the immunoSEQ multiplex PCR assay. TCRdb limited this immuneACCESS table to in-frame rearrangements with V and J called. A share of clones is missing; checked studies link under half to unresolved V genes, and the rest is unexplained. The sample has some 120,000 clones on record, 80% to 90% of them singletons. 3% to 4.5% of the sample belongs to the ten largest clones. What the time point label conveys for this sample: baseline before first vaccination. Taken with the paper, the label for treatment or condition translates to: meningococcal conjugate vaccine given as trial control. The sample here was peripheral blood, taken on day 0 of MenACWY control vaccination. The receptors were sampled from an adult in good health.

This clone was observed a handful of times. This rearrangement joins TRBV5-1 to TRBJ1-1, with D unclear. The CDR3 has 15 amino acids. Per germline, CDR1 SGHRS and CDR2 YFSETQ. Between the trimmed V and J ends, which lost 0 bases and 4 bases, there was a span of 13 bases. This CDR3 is CASSLGGIRSTEAFF. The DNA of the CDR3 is TGCGCCAGCAGCTTGGGGGGTATTCGTAGCACTGAAGCTTTCTTT.

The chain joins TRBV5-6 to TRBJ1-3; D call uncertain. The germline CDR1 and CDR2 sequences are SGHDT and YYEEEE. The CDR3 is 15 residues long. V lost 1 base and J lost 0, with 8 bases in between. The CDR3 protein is CASSLLVTSGNTIYF. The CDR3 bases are TGTGCCAGCAGCTTGTTAGTTACCTCTGGAAACACCATATATTTT.

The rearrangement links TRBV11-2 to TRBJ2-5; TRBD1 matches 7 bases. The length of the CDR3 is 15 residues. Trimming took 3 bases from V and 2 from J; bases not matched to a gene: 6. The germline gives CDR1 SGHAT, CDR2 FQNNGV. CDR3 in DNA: TGTGCCAGCAGCTTGACCGGGACAGCTCAAGAGACCCAGTACTTC. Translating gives CASSLTGTAQETQYF.

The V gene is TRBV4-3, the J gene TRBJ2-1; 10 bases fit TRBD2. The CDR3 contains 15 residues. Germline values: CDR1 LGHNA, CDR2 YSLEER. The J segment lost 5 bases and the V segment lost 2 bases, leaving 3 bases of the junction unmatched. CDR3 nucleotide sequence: TGCGCCAGCAGCCAAAGCGGGGGGGCACACAATGAGCAGTTCTTC. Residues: CASSQSGGAHNEQFF.

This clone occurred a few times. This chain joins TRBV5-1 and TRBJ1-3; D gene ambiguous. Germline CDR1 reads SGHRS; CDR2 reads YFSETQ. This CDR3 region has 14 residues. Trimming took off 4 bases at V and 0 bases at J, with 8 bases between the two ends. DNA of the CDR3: TGCGCCAGCAGCGTACAGAGCTCTGGAAACACCATATATTTT. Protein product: CASSVQSSGNTIYF.

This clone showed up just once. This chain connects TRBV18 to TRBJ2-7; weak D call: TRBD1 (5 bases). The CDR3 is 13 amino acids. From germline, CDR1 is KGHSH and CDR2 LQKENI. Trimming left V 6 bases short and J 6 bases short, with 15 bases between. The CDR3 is CASSPGSIGEQYF. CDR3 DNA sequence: TGTGCCAGCTCCCCAGGGTCTATAGGCGAGCAGTACTTC.

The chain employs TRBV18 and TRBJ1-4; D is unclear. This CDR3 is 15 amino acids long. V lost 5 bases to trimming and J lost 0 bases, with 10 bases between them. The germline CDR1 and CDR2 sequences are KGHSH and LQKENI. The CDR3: CASSGGFATNEKLFF. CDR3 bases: TGTGCCAGCTCAGGCGGATTTGCAACTAATGAAAAACTGTTTTTT.

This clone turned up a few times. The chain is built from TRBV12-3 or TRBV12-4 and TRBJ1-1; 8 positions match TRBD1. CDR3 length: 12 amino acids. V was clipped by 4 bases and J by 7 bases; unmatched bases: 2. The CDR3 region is CASSSDRGEAFF. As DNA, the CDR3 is TGTGCCAGCAGTTCTGACAGGGGTGAAGCTTTCTTT.

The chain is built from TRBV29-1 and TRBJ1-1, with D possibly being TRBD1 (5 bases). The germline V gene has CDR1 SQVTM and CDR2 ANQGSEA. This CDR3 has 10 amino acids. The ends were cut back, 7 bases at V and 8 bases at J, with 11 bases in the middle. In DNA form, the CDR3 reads TGCAGCGCCGCGGAGGGGGAAGCTTTCTTT. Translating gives CSAAEGEAFF.

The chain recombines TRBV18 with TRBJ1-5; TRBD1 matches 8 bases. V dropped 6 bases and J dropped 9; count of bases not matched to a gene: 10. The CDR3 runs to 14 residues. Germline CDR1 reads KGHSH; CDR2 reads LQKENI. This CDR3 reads CASSPRQGWAPQHF. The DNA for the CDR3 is TGTGCCAGCTCTCCTAGACAGGGGTGGGCGCCCCAGCATTTT.

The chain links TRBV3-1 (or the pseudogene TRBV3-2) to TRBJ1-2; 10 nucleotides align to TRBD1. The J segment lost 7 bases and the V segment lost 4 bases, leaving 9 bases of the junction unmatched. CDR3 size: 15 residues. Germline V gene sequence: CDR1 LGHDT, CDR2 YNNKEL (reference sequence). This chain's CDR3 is CASSRGRQGAGGYTF. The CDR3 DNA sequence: TGTGCCAGCAGCCGGGGGAGACAGGGGGCCGGTGGCTACACCTTC.

In DNA form, the CDR3 reads TGTGCCAGCAATCCGGGACAGGGTGGCAATCAGCCCCAGCATTTT. Its translation: CASNPGQGGNQPQHF. The chain carries TRBV2 and TRBJ1-5; 9 bases map to TRBD1. Germline CDR1 SNHLY, CDR2 FYNNEI. V gave up 7 bases and J gave up 2 bases; unmatched junction bases: 6. The CDR3 has 15 amino acids.

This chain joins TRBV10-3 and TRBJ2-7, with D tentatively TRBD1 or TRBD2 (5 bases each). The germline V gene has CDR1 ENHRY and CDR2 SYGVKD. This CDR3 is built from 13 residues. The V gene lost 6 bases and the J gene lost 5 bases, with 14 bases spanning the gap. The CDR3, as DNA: TGTGCCATCAGCGAGAGGGACGAAGACGAGCAGTACTTC. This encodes CAISERDEDEQYF.

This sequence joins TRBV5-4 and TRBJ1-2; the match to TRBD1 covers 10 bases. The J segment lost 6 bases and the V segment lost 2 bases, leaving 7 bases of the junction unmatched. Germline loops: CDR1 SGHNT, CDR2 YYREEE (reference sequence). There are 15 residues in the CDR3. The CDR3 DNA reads TGTGCCAGCAGCTTACCGGGACAGGGGCCCAATGGCTACACCTTC. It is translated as CASSLPGQGPNGYTF. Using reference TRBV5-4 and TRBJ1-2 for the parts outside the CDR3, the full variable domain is ETGVTQSPTHLIKTRGQQVTLRCSSQSGHNTVSWYQQALGQGPQFIFQYYREEENGRGNFPPRFSGLQFPNYSSELNVNALELDDSALYLCASSLPGQGPNGYTFGSGTRLTVV.

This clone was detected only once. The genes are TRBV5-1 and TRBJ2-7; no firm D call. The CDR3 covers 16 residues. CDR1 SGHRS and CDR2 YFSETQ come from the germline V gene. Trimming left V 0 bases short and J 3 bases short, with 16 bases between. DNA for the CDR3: TGCGCCAGCAGCTTGGAGTCGTGGAGCCCCCTCTACGAGCAGTACTTC. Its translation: CASSLESWSPLYEQYF.

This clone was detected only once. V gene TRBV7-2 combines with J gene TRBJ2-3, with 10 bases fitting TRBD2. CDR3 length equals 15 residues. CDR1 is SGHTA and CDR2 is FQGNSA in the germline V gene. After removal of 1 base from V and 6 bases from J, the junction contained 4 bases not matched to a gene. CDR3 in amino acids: CASSLELAGWDTQYF. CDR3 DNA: TGTGCCAGCAGCTTAGAACTAGCGGGGTGGGATACGCAGTATTTT. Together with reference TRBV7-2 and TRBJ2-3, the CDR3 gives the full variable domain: GAGVSQSPSNKVTEKGKDVELRCDPISGHTALYWYRQSLGQGLEFLIYFQGNSAPDKSGLPSDRFSAERTGGSVSTLTIQRTQQEDSAVYLCASSLELAGWDTQYFGPGTRLTVL.

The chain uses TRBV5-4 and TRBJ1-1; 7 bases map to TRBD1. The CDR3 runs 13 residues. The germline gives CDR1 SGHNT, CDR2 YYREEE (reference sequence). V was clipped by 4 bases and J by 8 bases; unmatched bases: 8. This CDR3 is CASSNDRVYEAFF. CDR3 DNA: TGTGCCAGCAGCAACGACAGGGTTTACGAAGCTTTCTTT.

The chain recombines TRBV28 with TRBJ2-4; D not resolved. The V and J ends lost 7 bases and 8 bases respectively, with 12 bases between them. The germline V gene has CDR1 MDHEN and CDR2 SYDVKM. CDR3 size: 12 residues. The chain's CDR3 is CASTTIGDIQYF. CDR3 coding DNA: TGTGCCAGCACTACTATCGGAGACATTCAGTACTTC.

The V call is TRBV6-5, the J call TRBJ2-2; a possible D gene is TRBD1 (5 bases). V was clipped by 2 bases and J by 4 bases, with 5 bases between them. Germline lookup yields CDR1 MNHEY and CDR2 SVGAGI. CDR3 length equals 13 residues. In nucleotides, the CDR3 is TGTGCCAGCAGTTACGACAGCACCGGGGAGCTGTTTTTT. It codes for CASSYDSTGELFF.

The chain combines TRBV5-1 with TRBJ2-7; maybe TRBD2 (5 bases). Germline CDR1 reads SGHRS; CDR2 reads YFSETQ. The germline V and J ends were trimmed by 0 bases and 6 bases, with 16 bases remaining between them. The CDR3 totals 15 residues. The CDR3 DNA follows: TGCGCCAGCAGCTTGGGAGATTGGATTACTAGCGAGCAGTACTTC. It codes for CASSLGDWITSEQYF. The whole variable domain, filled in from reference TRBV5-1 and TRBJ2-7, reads KAGVTQTPRYLIKTRGQQVTLSCSPISGHRSVSWYQQTPGQGLQFLFEYFSETQRNKGNFPGRFSGRQFSNSRSEMNVSTLELGDSALYLCASSLGDWITSEQYFGPGTRLTVT.

CDR3: CASSQDTAGRYGYTF. CDR3 sequence (DNA): TGCGCCAGCAGCCAAGATACGGCAGGGCGCTATGGCTACACCTTC. V usage is TRBV4-3 and J usage is TRBJ1-2, with D possibly being TRBD1 (5 bases). V was pared by 0 bases and J by 4 bases, with 12 bases between. This CDR3 comprises 15 residues. Germline values: CDR1 LGHNA, CDR2 YSLEER.

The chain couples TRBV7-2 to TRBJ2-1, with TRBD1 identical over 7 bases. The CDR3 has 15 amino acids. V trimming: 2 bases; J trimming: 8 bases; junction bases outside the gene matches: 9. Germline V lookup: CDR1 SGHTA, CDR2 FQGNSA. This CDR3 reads CASSLLGQSSHEQFF. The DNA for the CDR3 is TGTGCCAGCAGCTTATTGGGACAGTCGTCTCATGAGCAGTTCTTC.

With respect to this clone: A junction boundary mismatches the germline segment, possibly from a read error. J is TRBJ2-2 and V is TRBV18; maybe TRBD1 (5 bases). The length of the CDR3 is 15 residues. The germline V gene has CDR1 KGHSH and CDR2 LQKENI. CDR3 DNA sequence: TGTGCCAGCTCCCCACAGGCTGAATCCACCGGGGAGCTGTTTTTT. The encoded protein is CASSPQAESTGELFF.

CDR3 DNA sequence: TGTGCCAGCAGCGCCGGGACAAAACTGTTTTTT. Translation: CASSAGTKLFF. The gene calls are TRBV9 and TRBJ1-4, with D possibly TRBD1 on 5 matching bases. The CDR3 totals 11 residues. The V gene's germline CDR1 is SGDLS and CDR2 YYNGEE. Trimming left V 3 bases short and J 10 bases short, with 7 bases between. Full variable domain (rest looked up from reference TRBV9 and TRBJ1-4): DSGVTQTPKHLITATGQRVTLRCSPRSGDLSVYWYQQSLDQGLQFLIQYYNGEERAKGNILERFSAQQFPDLHSELNLSSLELGDSALYFCASSAGTKLFFGSGTQLSVL.

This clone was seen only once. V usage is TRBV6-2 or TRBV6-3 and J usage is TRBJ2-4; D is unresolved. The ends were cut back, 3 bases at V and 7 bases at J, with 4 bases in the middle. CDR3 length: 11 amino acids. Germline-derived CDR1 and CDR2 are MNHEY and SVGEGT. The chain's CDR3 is CASSYRNIQYF. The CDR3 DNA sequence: TGTGCCAGCAGTTATCGGAACATTCAGTACTTC.